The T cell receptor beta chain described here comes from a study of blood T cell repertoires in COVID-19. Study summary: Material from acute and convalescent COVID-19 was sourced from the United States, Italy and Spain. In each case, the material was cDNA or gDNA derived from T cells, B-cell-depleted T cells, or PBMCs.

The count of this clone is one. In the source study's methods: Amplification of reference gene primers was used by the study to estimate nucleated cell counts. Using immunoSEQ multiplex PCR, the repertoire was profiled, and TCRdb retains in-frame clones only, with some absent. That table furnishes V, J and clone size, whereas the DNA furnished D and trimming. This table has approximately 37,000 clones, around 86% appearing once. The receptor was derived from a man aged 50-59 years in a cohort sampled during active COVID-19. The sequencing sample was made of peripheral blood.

The CDR3 nucleotides read TGTGCCAGCAGCCATAGCGGGGGGGTCCACAATGAGCAGTTCTTC. Protein: CASSHSGGVHNEQFF. This chain links TRBV11-3 with TRBJ2-1, with 11 bases fitting TRBD2. The V gene end was trimmed by 5 bases and the J gene end by 5 bases; junction bases not matched to a gene: 5. CDR1 and CDR2 (germline): SGHNT, YENEEA. The CDR3 sequence is 15 residues long.